These 29 T cell receptor delta chains came from one sample sequenced in a study of gamma-delta T cells after stem cell transplantation. TCRdb processed the RT-PCR reads again with the CATT caller. The sample has roughly 990 delta-chain clones; 3.8% are singletons. Specimen: gamma-delta T cells. Receptor source: a human donor. It is not recorded whose cells these are; they may come from a transplant donor.

This clone was detected a few times. A far larger clone is one nucleotide away, so this likely arose from a read error. This same CDR3 is encoded by further DNA sequences in the sample. In DNA form, the CDR3 reads TGTGCCTGCGACACCGGTTTCGGGGGGTTCACCGATAAACTCATCTTT. Residues: CACDTGFGGFTDKLIF. V gene TRDV2 combines with J gene TRDJ1, with TRDD3 as a possible D gene (5 bases). The CDR3 runs 16 residues. Germline V gene data show CDR1 as GEAIGNYY and CDR2 as EKD.

This clone was observed a few times. A read error likely explains this, since a far larger clone differs by one base. The rearrangement links TRDV2 to TRDJ3; the match to TRDD3 covers 9 bases. Looked up from germline, CDR1 is GEAIGNYY and CDR2 is EKD. The ends lost 1 base at V and 0 bases at J; junction bases unmatched: 3. The CDR3 has 18 residues. The CDR3 sequence is CACDTTGGDSWDTRQMFF. As DNA, the CDR3 is TGTGCCTGTGACACTACTGGGGGAGACTCCTGGGACACCCGACAGATGTTTTTC.

This clone was seen only a few times. TCRdb shows a much larger clone's protein in place of this DNA's translation, and the two differ at residue 16, likely through a read error; the protein shown is translated from the DNA. The chain employs TRDV2 and TRDJ1, with TRDD3 matching over 13 bases. Per germline, CDR1 GEAIGNYY and CDR2 EKD. This CDR3 spans 19 amino acids. CDR3: CACDTLILGDTATTDNLIF. In DNA, the CDR3 is TGTGCCTGTGACACCCTTATACTGGGGGATACGGCTACCACCGATAACCTCATCTTT.

About this clone itself: TCRdb's protein, taken from a much larger clone, differs from this DNA's translation at residue 13, likely owing to a read error; the protein displayed comes from the DNA. This chain's CDR3 is CACDNVTSGGIGGDKLIF. CDR3 DNA: TGTGCCTGTGACAACGTGACTAGTGGGGGGATTGGAGGCGATAAACTCATCTTT. V is TRDV2 and J is TRDJ1; 7 nucleotides agree with TRDD3. After removal of 2 bases from V and 4 bases from J, the junction contained 18 bases not matched to a gene. The CDR3 runs 18 residues. Germline V gives CDR1 GEAIGNYY, CDR2 EKD.

To note about this clone: A much bigger clone sits one base away, suggesting this may be a read error. Other DNA sequences in this sample translate to the same CDR3. The chain employs TRDV2 and TRDJ1, with 12 nucleotides matching TRDD3. The CDR3 spans 19 residues. V lost 3 bases to trimming and J lost 0 bases; unmatched junction nucleotides: 13. Per germline, CDR1 GEAIGNYY and CDR2 EKD. This CDR3 reads CACDPISLGDTLDTDKLIF. The CDR3 DNA reads TGTGCCTGTGACCCGATTTCTCTGGGGGATACGCTCGACACCGATAAACTCATCTTT.

This clone was found a few times. The protein that TCRdb holds for this DNA derives from a much larger clone and differs from the translated DNA at residue 15, which likely indicates a read error; the protein shown here is translated from the DNA. The CDR3 nucleotides read TGTGCCTGTGACCGCGTACTGGGGGAGTCAAGCTCCTGGGACTCCCGACAGATGTTTTTC. This codes for CACDRVLGESSSWDSRQMFF. The chain employs TRDV2 and TRDJ3, with TRDD3 matching 9 bases. The CDR3 has 20 amino acids. Germline V gene sequence: CDR1 GEAIGNYY, CDR2 EKD.

A note on this clone: A far more abundant clone sits one base away, making this likely a read error. V usage is TRDV1 and J usage is TRDJ1; 13 bases map to TRDD3. Germline lookup yields CDR1 TSWWSYY and CDR2 QGS. With 0 bases clipped from V and 4 bases from J, the junction kept 26 bases outside the gene matches. The CDR3 spans 24 residues. CDR3 loop: CALGELLKSTILTGGYALYDKLIF. The DNA for the CDR3 is TGTGCTCTTGGGGAACTACTTAAATCTACGATCCTTACTGGGGGATACGCATTATACGATAAACTCATCTTT.

This rearrangement joins TRDV2 to TRDJ1; 8 positions match TRDD3. In germline, CDR1 is GEAIGNYY, CDR2 EKD. The CDR3 is 18 amino acids. Unmatched junction bases numbered 12, after V lost 0 bases and J lost 1 base. The CDR3 loop reads CACDTVGLGGPSTDKLIF. CDR3 coding DNA: TGTGCCTGTGACACCGTCGGACTGGGGGGACCCTCCACCGATAAACTCATCTTT.

In regard to this clone: TCRdb shows a much larger clone's protein in place of this DNA's translation, and the two differ at residue 16, likely through a read error; the protein shown is translated from the DNA. This chain uses TRDV2 with TRDJ1, with 11 positions matching TRDD3. This CDR3 region has 18 residues. Germline CDR1 GEAIGNYY, CDR2 EKD. The CDR3 sequence is CACDTVGLGDIVTDKPIF. The CDR3 DNA is TGTGCCTGTGACACCGTCGGACTGGGGGATATTGTCACCGATAAACCCATCTTT.

A word on this clone: The protein that TCRdb holds for this DNA derives from a much larger clone and differs from the translated DNA at residue 4, which likely indicates a read error; the protein shown here is translated from the DNA. V and J are TRDV2 and TRDJ1; TRDD3 agrees at 11 bases. Germline CDR1 GEAIGNYY, CDR2 EKD. V gave up 5 bases and J gave up 4 bases; unmatched junction bases: 14. The CDR3 runs to 17 residues. CDR3 loop: CACGLLGDKRQIDKLIF. The CDR3 DNA follows: TGTGCCTGTGGCCTACTGGGGGATAAGAGGCAAATCGATAAACTCATCTTT.

This clone appeared a few times. This DNA's translation and the protein TCRdb lists, from a much larger clone, do not match at residue 7, likely due to a read error; the protein shown is translated from the DNA. The chain has TRDV2 and TRDJ1; D is unclear. The CDR3 has 15 amino acids. V gave up 0 bases and J gave up 0 bases, with 10 bases separating them. Germline V gene data show CDR1 as GEAIGNYY and CDR2 as EKD. CDR3 DNA: TGTGCCTGTGACACCGTGGCGCCCCACACCGATAAACTCATCTTT. It specifies CACDTVAPHTDKLIF.

By its share, this clone is large (0.1 to 1%). In the same sample, other DNA sequences code for this CDR3. The rearrangement links TRDV2 to TRDJ1; 7 nucleotides align to TRDD3. Germline V gene lookup returns CDR1 GEAIGNYY and CDR2 EKD. This CDR3 contains 15 residues. The V and J ends lost 3 bases and 0 bases, in that order; junction bases with no gene match: 6. CDR3 DNA sequence: TGTGCCTGTGACCCTACTGGGGCCGACACCGATAAACTCATCTTT. Its protein is CACDPTGADTDKLIF.

Turning to this clone: A much larger clonotype is one base distant, so this may be a read error. Other DNA sequences of this sample code for an identical CDR3. This sequence joins TRDV2 and TRDJ1, with TRDD3 matching 7 bases. V shed 5 bases and J 4 bases; nucleotides not matched to a gene: 15. CDR3 length: 16 residues. Germline V gene data show CDR1 as GEAIGNYY and CDR2 as EKD. The CDR3 protein is CACGVLGIPQGDKLIF. The DNA of the CDR3 is TGTGCCTGTGGAGTACTGGGGATCCCTCAGGGCGATAAACTCATCTTT.

This clone was recorded a few times. This is likely an artifact of a read error, given a far larger clone one base away. The sample contains more than one DNA sequence encoding this CDR3. The chain uses TRDV2 and TRDJ1; 8 bases line up with TRDD3. The CDR3 is 20 amino acids. The germline V gene has CDR1 GEAIGNYY and CDR2 EKD. After removal of 0 bases from V and 6 bases from J, the junction contained 23 bases not matched to a gene. DNA of the CDR3: TGTGCCTGTGACACCCTCTCTGGGGGACCCCCCCGAGAGCACTTCCATAAACTCATCTTT. This sequence encodes CACDTLSGGPPREHFHKLIF.

This clone was detected a few times. A far larger clone differs by one base, so this is likely a read error. Other DNA sequences in this sample translate to the same CDR3. The chain employs TRDV2 and TRDJ1; 13 bases match TRDD3. The CDR3 runs 18 residues. Germline CDR1 and CDR2: GEAIGNYY and EKD. CDR3 nucleotides: TGTGCCTGTGACCCTGTACTGGGGGATACGCGAAACACTGATAAACTCATCTTT. Translating it yields CACDPVLGDTRNTDKLIF.

The J gene is TRDJ1, the V gene TRDV1; 8 nucleotides agree with TRDD3. J lost 2 bases, V lost 0 bases, and 8 bases had no gene match. CDR1 TSWWSYY and CDR2 QGS come from the germline V gene. This CDR3 has 17 amino acids. The CDR3 coding sequence is TGTGCTCTTGGGGAACTGAGCTGGGGGACCCCGACCGATAAACTCATCTTT. Its translation: CALGELSWGTPTDKLIF.

This clone occurred a few times. With a far larger clone one base away, a read error is the likely cause. In the same sample, other DNA sequences code for this CDR3. The chain employs TRDV2 and TRDJ1; 9 bases align to TRDD3. There are 14 residues in the CDR3. Germline assignment: CDR1 GEAIGNYY and CDR2 EKD. CDR3 loop: CASDKLGDTDKLIF. CDR3 nucleotides: TGTGCCTCTGACAAACTGGGGGACACCGATAAACTTATCTTT.

As to this clone: With a far larger clone one base away, a read error is the likely cause. The chain uses TRDV2 and TRDJ3; 11 nucleotides line up with TRDD3. The germline CDR1 and CDR2 sequences are GEAIGNYY and EKD. Losses at the gene ends were 0 bases for V and 0 bases for J; bases not matched to a gene: 3. The length of the CDR3 is 19 residues. CDR3 residues: CACDTGLGDSSWDTRQMFF. CDR3 in DNA: TGTGCCTGTGACACCGGACTGGGGGATAGCTCCTGGGACACCCGACAGATGTTTTTC.

On this clone: A far larger clone is only one base removed, so a read error is likely. The identical CDR3 is also encoded by other nucleotide sequences in the sample. The chain uses TRDV2 and TRDJ1, with 12 bases lining up with TRDD3. The CDR3 has 16 amino acids. Trimming at V came to 3 bases and at J to 5 bases, leaving 9 bases not matched to a gene. From germline, CDR1 is GEAIGNYY and CDR2 EKD. The CDR3 here is CACDALLGDTADKLIF. CDR3 DNA sequence: TGTGCCTGTGACGCCTTACTGGGGGATACTGCTGATAAACTCATCTTT.

A word on this clone: TCRdb's listed protein matches a much larger clone and diverges from this DNA's translation at residue 12, likely through a read error; the protein shown comes from the DNA. The V and J genes are TRDV2 and TRDJ3; TRDD3 matches 10 bases. CDR1 and CDR2 (germline): GEAIGNYY, EKD. The CDR3 is made up of 20 amino acids. The V and J ends lost 3 bases and 2 bases, in that order; junction bases with no gene match: 12. CDR3 nucleotide sequence: TGTGCCTGTGACGTTCTGGGGGATAGTCGTGGCCCCTGGGACACCCGACAGATGTTTTTC. Protein product: CACDVLGDSRGPWDTRQMFF.

This clone was observed a few times. This may be a read error, as it is one base from a much larger clone. The chain couples TRDV2 to TRDJ1; TRDD3 might be the D (5 bases). From germline, CDR1 is GEAIGNYY and CDR2 EKD. The CDR3 totals 15 residues. Trimming stripped 4 bases from V and 0 bases from J, with 14 bases between. The CDR3 protein is CACDSVLANTDKLIF. CDR3 nucleotides: TGTGCCTGTGATTCCGTACTGGCAAACACCGATAAACTCATCTTT.

By sample fraction, this clone is medium-sized. It is likely a read error: a sequence one base away is far more abundant. This sequence joins TRDV2 and TRDJ1; TRDD3 matches 8 bases. Germline trimming cut 9 bases from V and 0 bases from J; bases unmatched to any gene: 8. The CDR3 is 14 amino acids. Germline V lookup: CDR1 GEAIGNYY, CDR2 EKD. The CDR3 spells CAADKLGDTDKLIF. The CDR3, as DNA: TGTGCCGCTGACAAACTGGGGGACACCGATAAACTCATCTTT.

As regards this clone: TCRdb shows a much larger clone's protein in place of this DNA's translation, and the two differ at residue 4, likely through a read error; the protein shown is translated from the DNA. The chain carries TRDV2 and TRDJ1; 7 positions agree with TRDD3. Trimming removed 5 bases from V and 1 base from J; junction bases left unmatched: 12. Germline V CDR1 and CDR2: GEAIGNYY, EKD. This CDR3 comprises 16 residues. Here the CDR3 reads CACGTLGGLTTDKLIF. The DNA for the CDR3 is TGTGCCTGTGGCACGCTGGGGGGATTGACCACCGATAAACTCATCTTT.

Comment on this clone: The TCRdb record carries a much larger clone's protein, which differs from this DNA's translation at residue 11; a read error is the likely cause, and the protein listed here is the DNA translation. This chain's CDR3 is CACDKLLGVPGGLIF. The CDR3 DNA reads as TGTGCCTGTGACAAACTACTGGGGGTCCCTGGGGGACTCATCTTT. The J gene is TRDJ1, the V gene TRDV2; 8 nucleotides match TRDD3. The germline V gene has CDR1 GEAIGNYY and CDR2 EKD. The CDR3 is 15 residues long. V lost 2 bases and J lost 10; bases outside the gene matches: 14.

This clone was seen only a few times. The likely explanation is a read error, given a far larger clone one base away. The gene calls are TRDV2 and TRDJ1; D possibly corresponds to TRDD3 (5 bases). Germline loops: CDR1 GEAIGNYY, CDR2 EKD. This CDR3 has 16 residues. CDR3: CACDTGFGGFTDKLTF. The CDR3 DNA reads as TGTGCCTGTGACACCGGTTTCGGGGGGTTCACCGATAAACTCACCTTT.

About this clone: It differs at one base from a far larger clone, so likely a read error. This rearrangement joins TRDV1 to TRDJ1, with TRDD3 identical over 13 bases. Germline V gene lookup returns CDR1 TSWWSYY and CDR2 QGS. V shed 0 bases, J shed 4 bases, and the junction held 26 bases outside the gene matches. This CDR3 has 24 residues. The CDR3 region is CALGELFKSTLLTGGYALYDKLIF. The CDR3 bases are TGTGCTCTTGGGGAACTATTTAAATCTACGCTCCTTACTGGGGGATACGCATTATACGATAAACTCATCTTT.

This clone was seen a handful of times. This may be a read error, as it is one base from a much larger clone. The sample contains more than one DNA sequence encoding this CDR3. The DNA of the CDR3 is TGTGCCTGTGACACAATACACGGTAGCGGCTTTTTGGGGGACCAGGCTTTGACAGCACAACTCTTCTTT. It is translated as CACDTIHGSGFLGDQALTAQLFF. The V gene is TRDV2, the J gene TRDJ2; 7 nucleotides align to TRDD3. The V gene end was trimmed by 1 base and the J gene end by 0 bases; junction bases not matched to a gene: 25. CDR1 and CDR2 from the germline V gene are GEAIGNYY and EKD. The CDR3 runs to 23 residues.

For this clone: The protein TCRdb gives is from a much larger clone and does not agree with this DNA's translation at residue 7, likely a read error; the protein shown here comes from the DNA. V gene TRDV2 combines with J gene TRDJ1, with 9 bases fitting TRDD3. Trimming removed 3 bases from V and 3 bases from J; junction bases left unmatched: 10. The CDR3 covers 16 residues. The germline V gene encodes CDR1 GEAIGNYY and CDR2 EKD. The CDR3 loop is CACDALPGDTADKLIF. The CDR3 DNA sequence: TGTGCCTGTGACGCCTTACCGGGGGATACTGCCGATAAACTCATCTTT.

This clone was seen more than once but under ten times. A read error is the likely source, as a far larger clone sits one nucleotide away. This specimen includes other DNA sequences encoding the same CDR3. J is TRDJ1 and V is TRDV2; TRDD3 matches 7 bases. CDR1 is GEAIGNYY, CDR2 EKD, per germline. There are 15 residues in the CDR3. CDR3 protein: CACDPTGADTDKLIF. The CDR3 bases are TGTGCCTGTGACCCTACTGGGGCCGACACTGATAAACTCATCTTT.